This T cell receptor beta chain was identified in a study of blood T cell repertoires in COVID-19. Assay used: immunoSEQ multiplex PCR; TCRdb lists only in-frame clones, some missing. Of about 150,000 clones listed, around 82% are singletons. V was trimmed by 1 base and J by 6 bases, leaving 13 bases between them. CDR3 length equals 14 residues. Germline V gene data show CDR1 as LGHDT and CDR2 as YNNKEL (reference sequence). The receptor comes from a woman of 80 years or more with active or convalescent COVID-19. The sample consisted of peripheral blood. The chain recombines TRBV3-1 (or the pseudogene TRBV3-2) with TRBJ2-7; D possibly corresponds to TRBD2 (6 bases). The CDR3 spells CASSQAWQGGEQYF. CDR3 coding DNA: TGTGCCAGCAGCCAAGCTTGGCAGGGAGGCGAGCAGTACTTC.